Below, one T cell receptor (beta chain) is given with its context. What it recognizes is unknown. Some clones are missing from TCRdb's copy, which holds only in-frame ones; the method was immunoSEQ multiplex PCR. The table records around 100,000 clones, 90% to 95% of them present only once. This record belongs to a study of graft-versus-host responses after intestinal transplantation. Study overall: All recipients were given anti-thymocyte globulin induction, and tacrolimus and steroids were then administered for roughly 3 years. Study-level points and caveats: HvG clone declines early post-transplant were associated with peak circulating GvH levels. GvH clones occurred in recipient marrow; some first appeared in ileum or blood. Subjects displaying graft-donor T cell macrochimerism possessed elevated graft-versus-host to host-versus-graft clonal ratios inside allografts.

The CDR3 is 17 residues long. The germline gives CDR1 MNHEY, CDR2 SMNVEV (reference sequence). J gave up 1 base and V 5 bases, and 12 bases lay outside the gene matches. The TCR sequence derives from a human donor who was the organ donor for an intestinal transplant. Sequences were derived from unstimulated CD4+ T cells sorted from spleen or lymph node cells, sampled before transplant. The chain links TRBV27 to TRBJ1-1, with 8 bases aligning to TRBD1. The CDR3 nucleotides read TGTGCCAGCAGTCCTCGGACAGGGTGGGTGTCGAACACTGAAGCTTTCTTT. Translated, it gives CASSPRTGWVSNTEAFF.